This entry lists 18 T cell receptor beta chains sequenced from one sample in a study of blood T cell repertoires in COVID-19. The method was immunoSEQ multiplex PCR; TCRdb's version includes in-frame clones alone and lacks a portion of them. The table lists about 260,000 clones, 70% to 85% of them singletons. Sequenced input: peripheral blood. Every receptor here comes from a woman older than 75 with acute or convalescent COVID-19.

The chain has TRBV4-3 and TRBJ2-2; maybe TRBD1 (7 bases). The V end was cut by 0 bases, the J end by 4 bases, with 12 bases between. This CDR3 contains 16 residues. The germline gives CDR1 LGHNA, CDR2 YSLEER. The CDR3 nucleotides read TGCGCCAGCAGCCAAGACCCAGGGGGGAGCACCGGGGAGCTGTTTTTT. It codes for CASSQDPGGSTGELFF.

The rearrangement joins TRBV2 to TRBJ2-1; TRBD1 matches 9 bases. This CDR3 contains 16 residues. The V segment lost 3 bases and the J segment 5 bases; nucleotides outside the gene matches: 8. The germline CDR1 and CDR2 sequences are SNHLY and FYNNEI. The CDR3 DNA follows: TGTGCCAGCAGTGACTGGGGGACAGGGTTCCACAATGAGCAGTTCTTC. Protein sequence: CASSDWGTGFHNEQFF.

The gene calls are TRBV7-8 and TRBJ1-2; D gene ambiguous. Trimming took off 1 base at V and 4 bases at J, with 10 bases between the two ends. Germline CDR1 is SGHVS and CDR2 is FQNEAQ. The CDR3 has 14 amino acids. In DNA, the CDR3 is TGTGCCAGCAGCTTAGGCGACATCAGCTATGGCTACACCTTC. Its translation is CASSLGDISYGYTF.

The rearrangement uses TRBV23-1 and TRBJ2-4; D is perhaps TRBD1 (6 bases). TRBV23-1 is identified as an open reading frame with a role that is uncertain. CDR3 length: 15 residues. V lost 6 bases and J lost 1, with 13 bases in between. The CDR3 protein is CASRRRTGAKNIQYF. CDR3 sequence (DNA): TGCGCCAGCAGACGCCGAACAGGGGCCAAAAACATTCAGTACTTC.

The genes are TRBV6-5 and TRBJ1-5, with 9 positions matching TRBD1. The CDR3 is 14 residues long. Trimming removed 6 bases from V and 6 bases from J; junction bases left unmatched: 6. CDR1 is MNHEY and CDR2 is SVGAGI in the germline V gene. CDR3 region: CASRSTGGLQPQHF. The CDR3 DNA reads TGTGCCAGCAGATCGACAGGGGGTCTTCAGCCCCAGCATTTT.

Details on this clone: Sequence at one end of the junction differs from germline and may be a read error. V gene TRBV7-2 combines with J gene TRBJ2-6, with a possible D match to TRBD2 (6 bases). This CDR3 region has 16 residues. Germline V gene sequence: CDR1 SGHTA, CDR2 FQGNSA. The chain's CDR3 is CASSLARISGANVLTF. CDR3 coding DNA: TGTGCCAGCAGCCTAGCGCGGATCTCTGGGGCCAACGTCCTGACTTTC.

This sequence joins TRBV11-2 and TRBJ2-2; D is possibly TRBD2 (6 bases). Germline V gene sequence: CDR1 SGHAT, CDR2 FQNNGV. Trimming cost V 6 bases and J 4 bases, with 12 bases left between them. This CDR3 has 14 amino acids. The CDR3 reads CASRFGGTTGELFF. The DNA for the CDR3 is TGTGCCAGCAGATTCGGGGGTACCACCGGGGAGCTGTTTTTT.

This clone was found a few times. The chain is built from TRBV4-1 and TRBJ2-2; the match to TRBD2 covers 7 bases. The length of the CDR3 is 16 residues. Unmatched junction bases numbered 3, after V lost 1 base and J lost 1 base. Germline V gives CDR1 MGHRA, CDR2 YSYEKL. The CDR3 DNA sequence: TGCGCCAGCAGCCAAGCGGGAGGCCTGAACACCGGGGAGCTGTTTTTT. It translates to CASSQAGGLNTGELFF.

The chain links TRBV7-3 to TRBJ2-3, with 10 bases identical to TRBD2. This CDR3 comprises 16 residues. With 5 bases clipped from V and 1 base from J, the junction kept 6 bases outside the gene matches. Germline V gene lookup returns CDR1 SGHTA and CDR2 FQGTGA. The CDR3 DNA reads TGTGCCAGCAGCCGAGCCCTAGCGGGGGGCACAGATACGCAGTATTTT. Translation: CASSRALAGGTDTQYF.

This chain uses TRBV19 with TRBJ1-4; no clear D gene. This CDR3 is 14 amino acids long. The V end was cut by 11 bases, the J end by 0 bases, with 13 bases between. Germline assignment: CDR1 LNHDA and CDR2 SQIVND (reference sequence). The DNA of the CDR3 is TGTGCCGCCTCCCCAACAGCAACTAATGAAAAACTGTTTTTT. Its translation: CAASPTATNEKLFF.

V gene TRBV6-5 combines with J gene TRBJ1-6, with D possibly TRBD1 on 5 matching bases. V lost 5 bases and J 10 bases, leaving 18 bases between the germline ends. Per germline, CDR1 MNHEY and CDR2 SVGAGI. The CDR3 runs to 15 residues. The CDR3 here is CASSSPGGAASPLHF. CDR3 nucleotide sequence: TGTGCCAGCAGTAGCCCGGGTGGGGCCGCCTCACCCCTCCACTTT.

The CDR3 nucleotides read TGTGCCAGCAGCAAAGCTCAAGGACAGGGCAGACCTAATGAAAAACTGTTTTTT. It encodes CASSKAQGQGRPNEKLFF. The chain combines TRBV21-1 with TRBJ1-4; the table's TRBD1 call for D was not verified on the DNA. TRBV21-1 is given as a pseudogene. This CDR3 is built from 18 residues.

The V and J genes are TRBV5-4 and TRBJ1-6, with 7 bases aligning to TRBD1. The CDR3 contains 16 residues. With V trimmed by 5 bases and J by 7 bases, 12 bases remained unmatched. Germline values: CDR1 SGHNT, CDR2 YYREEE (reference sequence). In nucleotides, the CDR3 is TGTGCCAGCAGTGTTTCTGCCCGGGACAGAAATTCACCCCTCCACTTT. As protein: CASSVSARDRNSPLHF. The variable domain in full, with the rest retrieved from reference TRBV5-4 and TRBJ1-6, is ETGVTQSPTHLIKTRGQQVTLRCSSQSGHNTVSWYQQALGQGPQFIFQYYREEENGRGNFPPRFSGLQFPNYSSELNVNALELDDSALYLCASSVSARDRNSPLHFGNGTRLTVT.

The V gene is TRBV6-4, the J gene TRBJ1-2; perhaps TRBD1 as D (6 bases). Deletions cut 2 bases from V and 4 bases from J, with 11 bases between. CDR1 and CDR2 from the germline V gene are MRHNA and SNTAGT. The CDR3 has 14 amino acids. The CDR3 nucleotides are TGTGCCAGCAGTGACCCACCGACAGGCTATGGCTACACCTTC. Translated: CASSDPPTGYGYTF.

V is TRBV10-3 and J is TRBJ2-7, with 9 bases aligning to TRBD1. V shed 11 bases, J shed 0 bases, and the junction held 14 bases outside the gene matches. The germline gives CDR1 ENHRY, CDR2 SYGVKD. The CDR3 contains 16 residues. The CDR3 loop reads CAVGDSGTGNSYEQYF. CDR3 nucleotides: TGTGCCGTCGGGGATTCCGGGACAGGGAACTCCTACGAGCAGTACTTC.

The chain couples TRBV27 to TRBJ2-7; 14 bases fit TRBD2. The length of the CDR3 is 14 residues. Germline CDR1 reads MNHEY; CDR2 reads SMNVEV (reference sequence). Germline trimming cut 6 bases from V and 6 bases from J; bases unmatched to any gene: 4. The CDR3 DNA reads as TGTGCCAGCAGAAGACTAGCGGGAGGGGGCGAGCAGTACTTC. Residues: CASRRLAGGGEQYF.

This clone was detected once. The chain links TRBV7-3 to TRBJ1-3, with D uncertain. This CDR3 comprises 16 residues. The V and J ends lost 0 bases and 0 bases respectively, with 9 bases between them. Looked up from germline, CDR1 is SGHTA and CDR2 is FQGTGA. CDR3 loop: CASSLTSLSSGNTIYF. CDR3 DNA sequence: TGTGCCAGCAGCTTAACCTCACTGAGCTCTGGAAACACCATATATTTT.

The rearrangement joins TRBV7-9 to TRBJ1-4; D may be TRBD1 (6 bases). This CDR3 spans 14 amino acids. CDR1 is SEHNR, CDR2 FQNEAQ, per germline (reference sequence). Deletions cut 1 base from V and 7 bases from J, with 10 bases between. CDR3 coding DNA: TGTGCCAGCAGCTTAGACAGGGAGGGTGAAAAACTGTTTTTT. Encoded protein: CASSLDREGEKLFF.